The present T cell receptor beta chain was sequenced within a study of T cells after yellow fever vaccination. As TCR cDNA was made by 5'RACE template switching, a universal primer site and UMIs were added. TCRdb analysed the 5' RACE reads with MiXCR anew, one entry per CDR3 protein. The sample holds around 300,000 distinct CDR3 sequences; 13% are singletons and the top ten take around 0.55%. Findings and limits, study-wide: Contamination by abundant bulk-population clonotypes could be present in FACS-sorted repertoires. Though weaker, the secondary response peaked faster, on day 5 versus 15. Reappearance after the booster was observed for most primary-vaccination clones (roughly 95% CD4, about 91% CD8).

Germline V gene data show CDR1 as LNHNV and CDR2 as YYDKDF (reference sequence). Trimming stripped 9 bases from V and 4 bases from J, with 15 bases between. CDR3 length: 14 amino acids. This clonotype has only a few counts. What it binds is not known. The source was CD4+ T cells sorted from PBMCs, collected 45 days after the yellow fever booster vaccination. This chain connects TRBV15 to TRBJ1-4; the D gene is possibly TRBD1 (6 bases). This receptor was identified in a man aged 25-40 years who received the YFV17D yellow fever vaccine. CDR3 sequence (DNA): TGTGCCACTCAACCGGGACACCTTAATGAAAAACTGTTTTTT. Amino acid sequence: CATQPGHLNEKLFF.